The 26 T cell receptor beta chains presented below share a single source sample, sequenced in a study of blood T cells in healthy people across ages. Through a sample-barcoded 5' primer and a J-beta primer mix, a second PCR was run for roughly 7 to 11 cycles. One entry per CDR3 protein results from TCRdb running MiXCR on the 5' RACE reads. The sample lists hundreds of thousands of distinct CDR3 sequences, about 44% occurring once. Sample: blood. These receptors came from a man aged 25 to 40 in good health.

This chain uses TRBV7-9 with TRBJ1-2; D possibly corresponds to TRBD1 (5 bases). The germline V and J ends were trimmed by 6 bases and 7 bases, with 21 bases remaining between them. CDR3 length: 15 residues. The germline V gene encodes CDR1 SEHNR and CDR2 FQNEAQ (reference sequence). CDR3 coding DNA: TGTGCCAGCAGTTATCAGCGAGGCCAAGGGGTTGGCTACACCTTC. Residues: CASSYQRGQGVGYTF.

The V call is TRBV6-2 or TRBV6-3, the J call TRBJ2-1, with 7 positions matching TRBD1. Trimming at V came to 5 bases and at J to 8 bases, leaving 6 bases not matched to a gene. CDR3 length: 13 residues. Germline V lookup: CDR1 MNHEY, CDR2 SVGEGT. CDR3 DNA: TGTGCCAGCAGTCAAATACAGGGGCATGAGCAGTTCTTC. Protein sequence: CASSQIQGHEQFF.

As regards this clonotype: Mismatch with germline at one junction end may stem from a read error. The chain joins TRBV20-1 to TRBJ2-7, with D possibly matching TRBD1 (6 bases). CDR3 length equals 13 residues. The germline gives CDR1 DFQATT, CDR2 SNEGSKA (reference sequence). The CDR3 protein is CSAPRGGSYGQYF. The CDR3 DNA reads TGCAGTGCGCCTCGTGGGGGCTCCTACGGGCAGTACTTC.

The chain carries TRBV7-2 and TRBJ2-3; TRBD1 might be the D (5 bases). The CDR3 spans 16 residues. V lost 1 base to trimming and J lost 3 bases, with 14 bases between them. The germline V gene encodes CDR1 SGHTA and CDR2 FQGNSA. CDR3 protein: CASSLGGVGVTDTQYF. For the CDR3, the DNA is TGTGCCAGCAGCTTAGGAGGAGTAGGGGTGACAGATACGCAGTATTTT.

This clonotype has a handful of counts. The chain combines TRBV7-2 with TRBJ2-1, with D perhaps TRBD1 (5 bases). Trimming left V 0 bases short and J 6 bases short, with 12 bases between. The CDR3 extends over 15 amino acids. Germline V CDR1 and CDR2: SGHTA, FQGNSA. CDR3 residues: CASSLAGQGANEQFF. The CDR3 coding sequence is TGTGCCAGCAGCTTAGCCGGGCAGGGTGCCAATGAGCAGTTCTTC.

This clonotype was counted only a few times. This chain uses TRBV7-9 with TRBJ1-6; D is perhaps TRBD1 (6 bases). Germline V gene lookup returns CDR1 SEHNR and CDR2 FQNEAQ (reference sequence). Trimming removed 8 bases at V and 10 bases at J, with 18 bases between. The CDR3 runs 14 residues. The CDR3 DNA reads TGTGCCAGCGGACAACAGGGTTGGGAATCACCCCTCCACTTT. Translating gives CASGQQGWESPLHF. The full variable domain, with the rest looked up from reference TRBV7-9 and TRBJ1-6, is DTGVSQNPRHKITKRGQNVTFRCDPISEHNRLYWYRQTLGQGPEFLTYFQNEAQLEKSRLLSDRFSAERPKGSFSTLEIQRTEQGDSAMYLCASGQQGWESPLHFGNGTRLTVT.

V gene TRBV6-5 combines with J gene TRBJ2-7, with 10 bases identical to TRBD1. Germline loops: CDR1 MNHEY, CDR2 SVGAGI. The length of the CDR3 is 15 residues. J gave up 3 bases and V 6 bases, and 8 bases lay outside the gene matches. The CDR3 DNA reads TGTGCCAGCAGCTGGGGACAGGGGATAGGCTACGAGCAGTACTTC. Protein product: CASSWGQGIGYEQYF.

This clonotype was observed a handful of times. The CDR3 is CSARSDRGGYEQYF. CDR3 nucleotide sequence: TGCAGTGCTAGATCGGACAGGGGAGGCTACGAGCAGTACTTC. The V gene is TRBV20-1, the J gene TRBJ2-7; 9 bases are a match to TRBD1. In germline, CDR1 is DFQATT, CDR2 SNEGSKA (reference sequence). Trimming at V came to 2 bases and at J to 3 bases, leaving 5 bases not matched to a gene. This CDR3 has 14 amino acids.

This clonotype has just a few counts. The rearrangement uses TRBV28 and TRBJ1-4, with 7 bases aligning to TRBD1. Looked up from germline, CDR1 is MDHEN and CDR2 is SYDVKM. CDR3 length: 14 amino acids. The ends lost 5 bases at V and 3 bases at J; junction bases unmatched: 3. The CDR3 coding sequence is TGTGCCAGCAGTCTTGACAGGGCTAATGAAAAACTGTTTTTT. Encoded protein: CASSLDRANEKLFF. The full variable domain, with the rest looked up from reference TRBV28 and TRBJ1-4, is DVKVTQSSRYLVKRTGEKVFLECVQDMDHENMFWYRQDPGLGLRLIYFSYDVKMKEKGDIPEGYSVSREKKERFSLILESASTNQTSMYLCASSLDRANEKLFFGSGTQLSVL.

The chain employs TRBV7-8 and TRBJ2-1; possibly TRBD2 for D (6 bases). Trimming removed 4 bases from V and 6 bases from J, with 16 bases in between. The CDR3 has 15 amino acids. Germline CDR1 and CDR2: SGHVS and FQNEAQ. The CDR3 sequence: CASSSTRGSRNEQFF. CDR3 DNA: TGTGCCAGCAGCTCCACCCGGGGGAGTCGCAATGAGCAGTTCTTC.

This clonotype has a handful of counts. J is TRBJ2-2 and V is TRBV7-6, with 7 bases aligning to TRBD2. Germline lookup yields CDR1 SGHVS and CDR2 FNYEAQ. This CDR3 has 16 residues. Trimming took 1 base from V and 4 from J; bases not matched to a gene: 6. In DNA form, the CDR3 reads TGTGCCAGCAGCTTAGAGGAGCGGGGTATCACCGGGGAGCTGTTTTTT. Protein: CASSLEERGITGELFF.

This clonotype was detected only a few times. This chain uses TRBV24-1 with TRBJ1-1; 9 bases line up with TRBD1. This CDR3 region has 16 residues. With 7 bases clipped from V and 1 base from J, the junction kept 9 bases outside the gene matches. Germline V lookup: CDR1 KGHDR, CDR2 SFDVKD. For the CDR3, the DNA is TGTGCCACCAGCGGGGACAGGGAATATGCGAACACTGAAGCTTTCTTT. This codes for CATSGDREYANTEAFF.

The chain joins TRBV4-3 to TRBJ1-5, with 7 bases matching TRBD1. CDR1 is LGHNA and CDR2 is YSLEER in the germline V gene. The CDR3 is 17 amino acids. V lost 3 bases and J lost 7; bases outside the gene matches: 15. The CDR3 DNA is TGCGCCAGCAGCCAGAGGGGGCCAATGGGGGGGAGCCAGCCCCAGCATTTT. Residues: CASSQRGPMGGSQPQHF.

This clonotype has just a few counts. The chain uses TRBV6-5 and TRBJ1-4, with D unresolved. Germline CDR1 is MNHEY and CDR2 is SVGAGI. Trimming stripped 6 bases from V and 0 bases from J, with 11 bases between. The CDR3 is 15 residues long. The CDR3 DNA is TGTGCCAGCAGACCGGACGGAGCAACTAATGAAAAACTGTTTTTT. Its translation is CASRPDGATNEKLFF.

The gene calls are TRBV11-2 and TRBJ2-3, with 11 bases aligning to TRBD2. Germline CDR1 and CDR2: SGHAT and FQNNGV. The CDR3 extends over 21 amino acids. V dropped 5 bases and J dropped 2; count of bases not matched to a gene: 21. The CDR3 sequence: CASSPTAVAGGRWVNTDTQYF. CDR3 DNA: TGTGCCAGCAGCCCCACCGCGGTAGCGGGGGGGCGCTGGGTTAACACAGATACGCAGTATTTT. Complete variable domain (other parts from reference TRBV11-2 and TRBJ2-3): EAGVAQSPRYKIIEKRQSVAFWCNPISGHATLYWYQQILGQGPKLLIQFQNNGVVDDSQLPKDRFSAERLKGVDSTLKIQPAKLEDSAVYLCASSPTAVAGGRWVNTDTQYFGPGTRLTVL.

This chain uses TRBV12-3 or TRBV12-4 with TRBJ2-3, with D uncertain. CDR3 size: 12 residues. V was shortened by 7 bases and J by 7 bases, with 12 bases between the two germline ends. CDR3 bases: TGTGCCAGCACAGACGGGCCTTATACGCAGTATTTT. This encodes CASTDGPYTQYF.

This clonotype was counted once. The chain recombines TRBV29-1 with TRBJ2-1; 9 nucleotides match TRBD1. This CDR3 is 12 amino acids long. Germline V gene data show CDR1 as SQVTM and CDR2 as ANQGSEA. Trimming cost V 8 bases and J 8 bases; bases outside gene matches: 7. The CDR3 DNA sequence: TGCAGCAGGGGAGGGACAGGGTATGAGCAGTTCTTC. It yields the protein CSRGGTGYEQFF.

Notes on this clonotype: Its ends do not fully match the called genes, so a read error is possible. The chain recombines TRBV6-5 with TRBJ2-5; D is undetermined. The CDR3 runs to 15 residues. Germline V lookup: CDR1 MNHEY, CDR2 SVGAGI. CDR3 DNA: TGTGCCAGCAGTCACTCTATGGGTTCCCAAGAGACCCAGTACTTC. Encoded protein: CASSHSMGSQETQYF.

This clonotype occurred a few times. The chain links TRBV12-3 or TRBV12-4 to TRBJ2-3; TRBD1 might be the D (6 bases). The CDR3 sequence is 15 residues long. Trimming left V 5 bases short and J 3 bases short, with 15 bases between. CDR3 loop: CASSTDRLGTDTQYF. DNA of the CDR3: TGTGCCAGCAGTACTGACAGGTTGGGGACAGATACGCAGTATTTT.

The V gene is TRBV7-2, the J gene TRBJ2-5, with a possible D match to TRBD1 (7 bases). The DNA end is a closer match to TRBJ2-7, so the J assignment may be wrong. The CDR3 spans 14 residues. Germline V lookup: CDR1 SGHTA, CDR2 FQGNSA. The CDR3 spells CASTVVRGDYEQYF. The DNA of the CDR3 is TGTGCCAGCACCGTCGTCAGGGGGGACTACGAGCAGTACTTC.

This chain links TRBV7-2 with TRBJ2-4, with D hard to call. The J call is in doubt because the DNA end fits TRBJ2-7 better. Germline V gene sequence: CDR1 SGHTA, CDR2 FQGNSA. The length of the CDR3 is 13 residues. CDR3 sequence reads: CASSLGLPDEQYF. CDR3 sequence (DNA): TGTGCCAGCAGCTTAGGATTGCCGGACGAGCAGTACTTC.

V gene TRBV20-1 combines with J gene TRBJ2-1; TRBD2 matches 12 bases. Germline values: CDR1 DFQATT, CDR2 SNEGSKA (reference sequence). V dropped 5 bases and J dropped 9; count of bases not matched to a gene: 8. This CDR3 is 14 amino acids long. CDR3 protein: CSAASGGAFGEQFF. The CDR3 DNA reads TGCAGTGCTGCTAGCGGGGGGGCATTCGGTGAGCAGTTCTTC.

This chain connects TRBV6-2 or TRBV6-3 to TRBJ1-2; D remains ambiguous. Per germline, CDR1 MNHEY and CDR2 SVGEGT. The CDR3 runs 13 residues. The germline V and J ends were trimmed by 5 bases and 6 bases, with 13 bases remaining between them. CDR3 coding DNA: TGTGCCAGCAGTACACACTTAAAAGATGGCTACACCTTC. Translated: CASSTHLKDGYTF.

V usage is TRBV6-2 or TRBV6-3 and J usage is TRBJ1-2; the D gene is possibly TRBD1 (5 bases). This CDR3 contains 12 residues. Trimming removed 7 bases from V and 8 bases from J, with 14 bases in between. Germline V gives CDR1 MNHEY, CDR2 SVGEGT. The CDR3 is CASTTGGPGYTF. In nucleotides, the CDR3 is TGTGCCAGCACCACAGGAGGGCCAGGCTACACCTTC.

This chain joins TRBV27 and TRBJ1-5; D is ambiguous. CDR1 and CDR2 (germline): MNHEY, SMNVEV (reference sequence). CDR3 size: 13 residues. The V gene lost 6 bases and the J gene lost 5 bases, with 11 bases spanning the gap. The CDR3, as DNA: TGTGCCAGCAGCTCCAGCCTGGATCAGCCCCAGCATTTT. It is translated as CASSSSLDQPQHF.

The chain employs TRBV7-2 and TRBJ2-1, with a tentative D call TRBD2 (7 bases). Germline CDR1 SGHTA, CDR2 FQGNSA. CDR3 size: 20 residues. V shed 4 bases and J shed 5 bases, with 30 bases lying between them. Here the CDR3 DNA reads TGTGCCAGCAGCTCCCACCGGGACACCCAAGGAGGACTAGTAAACAATGAGCAGTTCTTC. Translation gives CASSSHRDTQGGLVNNEQFF.